This T cell receptor (beta chain) was sequenced during a study of control samples from healthy donors and cancer patients (dated by TCRdb to 2018 to 2020). CDR1 is given as SGHVS and CDR2 as FNYEAQ, both from the germline V gene. Trimming takes 3 bases from V and 4 bases from J, and the germline ends sit 10 bases apart. From the cysteine through the phenylalanine, the CDR3 covers 13 amino acids. Solely the CDR3 DNA is kept, with 39 bases framed from the first base. As for this clone: Its antigen remains undetermined. There are no base qualities to consult, and no much larger clone falls within one base.

Receptors were amplified or captured by the immunoSEQ multiplex PCR assay. Imported from immuneACCESS, the table was reduced by TCRdb to in-frame sequences with V and J called. These copies leave out some clones; in studies compared against another copy, an unresolved V gene accounts for under half, and the cause of the remainder is not known. Here the sample has about 65,000 clones; approximately 90% occur a single time. The ten largest clones represent 0.95% to 1.5% of the sample. Here the chain combines TRBV7-6 and TRBJ2-7; the D gene cannot be resolved reliably. The TCR was taken from a woman between 50 and 59 years old with colorectal cancer. Sequencing was done on a sample of PBMCs. The DNA reads as follows: TGTGCCAGCAGCTTGGATGGAGAATACGAGCAGTACTTC. This is translated as CASSLDGEYEQYF.